A single sample gave rise to the 9 T cell receptor beta chains below, sequenced in a study of blood T cell repertoires in COVID-19. The repertoire was sequenced with immunoSEQ multiplex PCR; TCRdb's copy has only in-frame clones and lacks some. Among fewer than 250,000 clones listed, roughly 80% were seen once. The specimen was PBMCs or T cells enriched from blood (not recorded which). These receptors all stem from a woman in her thirties or forties who had been exposed to COVID-19.

This rearrangement joins TRBV7-9 to TRBJ2-7; D not resolved. CDR1 is SEHNR, CDR2 FQNEAQ, per germline (reference sequence). This CDR3 has 14 amino acids. V lost 5 bases, J lost 7 bases, and 18 bases lay in between. CDR3 nucleotides: TGTGCCAGCAGCCCTAATCGAGAGAGAGGAGAGCAGTACTTC. Amino acid sequence: CASSPNRERGEQYF. Full variable domain (missing parts from reference TRBV7-9 and TRBJ2-7): DTGVSQNPRHKITKRGQNVTFRCDPISEHNRLYWYRQTLGQGPEFLTYFQNEAQLEKSRLLSDRFSAERPKGSFSTLEIQRTEQGDSAMYLCASSPNRERGEQYFGPGTRLTVT.

V is TRBV6-5 and J is TRBJ2-1; 8 nucleotides align to TRBD2. Trimming cost V 10 bases and J 0 bases; bases outside gene matches: 8. The CDR3 contains 15 residues. Germline CDR1 and CDR2: MNHEY and SVGAGI. The CDR3 nucleotides are TGTGCCACCGGAAAAAGCGGGAGCTCCTACAATGAGCAGTTCTTC. Translating gives CATGKSGSSYNEQFF.

The chain joins TRBV7-9 to TRBJ1-4; TRBD1 aligns across 9 bases. The germline CDR1 and CDR2 sequences are SEHNR and FQNEAQ (reference sequence). The ends lost 3 bases at V and 6 bases at J; junction bases unmatched: 2. This CDR3 has 14 amino acids. CDR3 sequence: CASSLDRGYEKLFF. The DNA for the CDR3 is TGTGCCAGCAGCTTGGACAGGGGATATGAAAAACTGTTTTTT.

This clone has only one observation. The chain couples TRBV11-3 to TRBJ2-5; 14 bases fit TRBD2. The CDR3 loop spans 15 amino acids. Germline-derived CDR1 and CDR2 are SGHNT and YENEEA. Germline trimming cut 4 bases from V and 4 bases from J; bases unmatched to any gene: 2. DNA of the CDR3: TGTGCCAGCAGCTCGGGACTAGCGGGGGTAGAGACCCAGTACTTC. Residues: CASSSGLAGVETQYF.

The J gene is TRBJ2-1, the V gene TRBV4-2; TRBD2 aligns across 12 bases. CDR1 and CDR2 from the germline V gene are LGHNA and YNFKEQ. After removal of 0 bases from V and 6 bases from J, the junction contained 9 bases not matched to a gene. The CDR3 is made up of 18 amino acids. CDR3 residues: CASSQDLLAGGGGNEQFF. CDR3 nucleotide sequence: TGTGCCAGCAGCCAAGATCTACTAGCGGGGGGAGGGGGCAATGAGCAGTTCTTC.

V gene TRBV29-1 combines with J gene TRBJ1-1, with D perhaps matching TRBD1 (5 bases). Trimming took 7 bases from V and 1 from J, leaving 19 bases between them. CDR3 size: 15 residues. Germline V gene sequence: CDR1 SQVTM, CDR2 ANQGSEA. DNA of the CDR3: TGCAGCGCGAATGGAGGGGAGAGGGGGAACACTGAAGCTTTCTTT. Its protein is CSANGGERGNTEAFF. The variable domain in full, completed from reference TRBV29-1 and TRBJ1-1, reads SAVISQKPSRDICQRGTSLTIQCQVDSQVTMMFWYRQQPGQSLTLIATANQGSEATYESGFVIDKFPISRPNLTFSTLTVSNMSPEDSSIYLCSANGGERGNTEAFFGQGTRLTVV.

This sequence joins TRBV9 and TRBJ2-7; 13 positions match TRBD2. Germline values: CDR1 SGDLS, CDR2 YYNGEE. Trimming removed 3 bases from V and 4 bases from J; junction bases left unmatched: 4. CDR3 length equals 15 residues. CDR3 loop: CASSESTSGGYEQYF. CDR3 coding DNA: TGTGCCAGCAGCGAATCGACTAGCGGGGGGTACGAGCAGTACTTC.

The chain carries TRBV6-5 and TRBJ2-1; TRBD2 matches at 7 bases. After removal of 3 bases from V and 7 bases from J, the junction contained 12 bases not matched to a gene. The CDR3 totals 16 residues. CDR1 is MNHEY, CDR2 SVGAGI, per germline. Here the CDR3 DNA reads TGTGCCAGCAGTTATTCGAGCGGGGAGGGTAAAAATGAGCAGTTCTTC. Residues: CASSYSSGEGKNEQFF.

This clone occurred once. The same CDR3 arises from other DNA sequences in this sample as well. The V call is TRBV27, the J call TRBJ1-1; D possibly corresponds to TRBD1 (6 bases). This CDR3 spans 13 amino acids. CDR1 MNHEY and CDR2 SMNVEV come from the germline V gene (reference sequence). Trimming left V 3 bases short and J 1 base short, with 6 bases between. The CDR3 reads CASSLGQNTEAFF. As DNA, the CDR3 is TGTGCCAGCAGTTTGGGACAGAACACTGAAGCTTTCTTT.